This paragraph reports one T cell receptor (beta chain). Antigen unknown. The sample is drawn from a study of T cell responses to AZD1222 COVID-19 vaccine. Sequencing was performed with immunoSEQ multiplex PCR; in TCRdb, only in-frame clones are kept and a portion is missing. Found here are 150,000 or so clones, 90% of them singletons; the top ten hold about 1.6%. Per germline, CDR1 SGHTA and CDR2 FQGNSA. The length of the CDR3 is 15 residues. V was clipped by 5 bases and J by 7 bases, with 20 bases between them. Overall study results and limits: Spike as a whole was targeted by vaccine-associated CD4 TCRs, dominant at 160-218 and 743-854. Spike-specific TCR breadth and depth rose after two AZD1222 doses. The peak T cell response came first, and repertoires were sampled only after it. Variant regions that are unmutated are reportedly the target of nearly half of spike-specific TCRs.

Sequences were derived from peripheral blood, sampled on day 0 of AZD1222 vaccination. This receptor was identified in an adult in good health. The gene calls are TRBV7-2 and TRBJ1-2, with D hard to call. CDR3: CASSPERAGFGGYTF. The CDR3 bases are TGTGCCAGCAGCCCAGAGAGGGCTGGGTTTGGTGGCTACACCTTC.